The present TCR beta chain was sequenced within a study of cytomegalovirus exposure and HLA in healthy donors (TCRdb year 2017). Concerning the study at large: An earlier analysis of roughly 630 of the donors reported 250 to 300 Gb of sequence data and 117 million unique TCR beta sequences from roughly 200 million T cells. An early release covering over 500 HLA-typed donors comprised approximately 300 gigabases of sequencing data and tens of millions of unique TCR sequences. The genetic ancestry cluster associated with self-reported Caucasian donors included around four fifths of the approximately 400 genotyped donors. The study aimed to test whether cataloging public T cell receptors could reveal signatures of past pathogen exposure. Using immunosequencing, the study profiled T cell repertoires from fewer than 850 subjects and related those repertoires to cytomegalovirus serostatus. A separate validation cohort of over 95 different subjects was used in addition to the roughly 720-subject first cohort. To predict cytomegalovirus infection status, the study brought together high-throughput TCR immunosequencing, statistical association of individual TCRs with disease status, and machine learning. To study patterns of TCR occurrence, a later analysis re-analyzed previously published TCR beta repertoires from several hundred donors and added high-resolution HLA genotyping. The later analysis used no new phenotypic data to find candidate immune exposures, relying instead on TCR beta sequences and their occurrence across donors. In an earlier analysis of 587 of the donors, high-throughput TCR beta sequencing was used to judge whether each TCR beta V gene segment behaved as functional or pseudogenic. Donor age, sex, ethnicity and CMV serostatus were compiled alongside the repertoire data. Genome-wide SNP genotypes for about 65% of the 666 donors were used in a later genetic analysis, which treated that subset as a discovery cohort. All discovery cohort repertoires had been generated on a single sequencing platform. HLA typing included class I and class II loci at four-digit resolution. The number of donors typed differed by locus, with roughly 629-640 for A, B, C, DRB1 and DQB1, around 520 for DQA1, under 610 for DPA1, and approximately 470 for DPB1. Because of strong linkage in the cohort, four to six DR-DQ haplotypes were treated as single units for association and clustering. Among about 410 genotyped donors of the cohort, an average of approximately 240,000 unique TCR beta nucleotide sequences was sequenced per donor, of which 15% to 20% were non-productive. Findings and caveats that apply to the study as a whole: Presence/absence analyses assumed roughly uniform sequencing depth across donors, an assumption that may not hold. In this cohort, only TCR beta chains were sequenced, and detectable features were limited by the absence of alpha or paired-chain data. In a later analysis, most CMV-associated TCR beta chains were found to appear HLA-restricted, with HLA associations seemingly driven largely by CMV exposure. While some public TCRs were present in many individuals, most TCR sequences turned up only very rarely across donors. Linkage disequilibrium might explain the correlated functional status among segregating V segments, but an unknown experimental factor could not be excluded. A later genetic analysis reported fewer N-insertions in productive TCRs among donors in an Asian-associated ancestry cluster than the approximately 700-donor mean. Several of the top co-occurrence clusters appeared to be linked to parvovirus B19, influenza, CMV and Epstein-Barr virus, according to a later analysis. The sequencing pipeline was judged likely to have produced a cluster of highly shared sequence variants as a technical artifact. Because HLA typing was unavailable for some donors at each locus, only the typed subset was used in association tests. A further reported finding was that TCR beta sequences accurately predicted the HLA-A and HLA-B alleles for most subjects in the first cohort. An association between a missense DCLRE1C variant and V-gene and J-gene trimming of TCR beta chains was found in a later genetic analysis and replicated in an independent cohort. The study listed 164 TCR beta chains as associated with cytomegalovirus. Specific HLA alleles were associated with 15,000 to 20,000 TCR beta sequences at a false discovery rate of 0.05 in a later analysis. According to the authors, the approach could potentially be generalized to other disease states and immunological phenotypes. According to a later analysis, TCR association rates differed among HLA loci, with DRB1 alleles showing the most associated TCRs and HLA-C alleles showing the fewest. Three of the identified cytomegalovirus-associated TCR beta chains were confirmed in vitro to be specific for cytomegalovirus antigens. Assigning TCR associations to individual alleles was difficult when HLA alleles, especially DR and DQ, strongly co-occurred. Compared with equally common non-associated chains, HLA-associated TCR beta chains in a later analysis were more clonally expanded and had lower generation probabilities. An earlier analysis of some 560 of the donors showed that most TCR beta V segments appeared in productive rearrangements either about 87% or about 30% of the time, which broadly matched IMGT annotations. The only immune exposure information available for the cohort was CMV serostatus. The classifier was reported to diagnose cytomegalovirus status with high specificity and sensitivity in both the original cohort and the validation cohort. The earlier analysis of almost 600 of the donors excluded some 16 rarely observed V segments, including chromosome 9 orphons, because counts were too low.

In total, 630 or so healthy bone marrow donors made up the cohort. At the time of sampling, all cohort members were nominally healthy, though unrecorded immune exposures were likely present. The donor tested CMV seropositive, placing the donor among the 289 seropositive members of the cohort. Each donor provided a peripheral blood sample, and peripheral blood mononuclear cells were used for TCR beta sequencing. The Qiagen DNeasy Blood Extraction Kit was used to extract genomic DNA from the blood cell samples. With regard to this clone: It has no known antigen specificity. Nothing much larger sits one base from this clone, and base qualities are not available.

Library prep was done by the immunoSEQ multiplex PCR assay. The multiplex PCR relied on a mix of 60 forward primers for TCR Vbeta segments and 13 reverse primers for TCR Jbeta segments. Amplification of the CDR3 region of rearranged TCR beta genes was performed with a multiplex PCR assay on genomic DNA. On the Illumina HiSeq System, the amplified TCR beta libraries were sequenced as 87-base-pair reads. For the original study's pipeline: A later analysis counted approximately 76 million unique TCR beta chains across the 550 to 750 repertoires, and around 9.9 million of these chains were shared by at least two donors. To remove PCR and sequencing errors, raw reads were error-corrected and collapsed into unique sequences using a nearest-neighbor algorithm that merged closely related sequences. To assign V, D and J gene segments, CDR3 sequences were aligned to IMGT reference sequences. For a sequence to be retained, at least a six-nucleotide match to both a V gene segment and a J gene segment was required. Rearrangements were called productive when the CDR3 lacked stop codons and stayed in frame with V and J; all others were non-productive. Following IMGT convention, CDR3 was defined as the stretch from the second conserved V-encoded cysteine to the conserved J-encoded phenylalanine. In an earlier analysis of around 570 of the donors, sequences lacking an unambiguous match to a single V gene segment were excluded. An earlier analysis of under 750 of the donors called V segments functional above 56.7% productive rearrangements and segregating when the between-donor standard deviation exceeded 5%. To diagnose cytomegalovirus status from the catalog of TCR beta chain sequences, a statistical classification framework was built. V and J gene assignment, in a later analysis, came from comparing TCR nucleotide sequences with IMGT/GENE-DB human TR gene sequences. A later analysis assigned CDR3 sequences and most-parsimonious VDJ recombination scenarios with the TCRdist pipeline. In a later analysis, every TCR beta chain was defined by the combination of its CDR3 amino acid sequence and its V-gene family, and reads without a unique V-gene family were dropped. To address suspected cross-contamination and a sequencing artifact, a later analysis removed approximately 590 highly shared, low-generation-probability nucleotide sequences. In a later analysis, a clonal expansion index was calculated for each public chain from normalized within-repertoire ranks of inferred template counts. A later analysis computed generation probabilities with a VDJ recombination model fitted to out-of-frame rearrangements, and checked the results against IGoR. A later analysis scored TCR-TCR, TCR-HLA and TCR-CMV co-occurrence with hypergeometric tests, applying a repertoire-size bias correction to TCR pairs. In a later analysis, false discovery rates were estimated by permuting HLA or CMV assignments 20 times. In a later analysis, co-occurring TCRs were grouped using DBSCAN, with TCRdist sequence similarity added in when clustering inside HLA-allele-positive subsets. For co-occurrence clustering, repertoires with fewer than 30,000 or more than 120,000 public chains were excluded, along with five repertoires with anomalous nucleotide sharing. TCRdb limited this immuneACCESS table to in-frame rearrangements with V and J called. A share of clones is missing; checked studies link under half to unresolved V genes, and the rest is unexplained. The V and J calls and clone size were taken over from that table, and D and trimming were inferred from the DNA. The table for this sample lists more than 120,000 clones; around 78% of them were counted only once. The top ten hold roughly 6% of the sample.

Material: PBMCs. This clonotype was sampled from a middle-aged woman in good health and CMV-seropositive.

The CDR3 is CASSLRAYEQYF. The DNA sequence is given as TGTGCCAGCAGCTTAAGAGCCTACGAGCAGTACTTC. The sequence joins TRBV11-2 to TRBJ2-7, with the D gene too uncertain to name. CDR1 and CDR2, looked up from the germline V gene, are SGHAT and FQNNGV. Including cysteine and phenylalanine, the CDR3 has 12 amino acids. Here the CDR3 DNA is all that survives: 36 bases in frame from base 1. V was cut back by 2 bases and J by 2 bases, leaving a gap of 4 bases between them.